This TCR beta chain was identified in a study of cytomegalovirus exposure and HLA in healthy donors. The overall study: The study's early data release held about 77 million unique TCRs from HLA-typed donors.

Findings of the study overall: Reports showed the classifier diagnosing cytomegalovirus status with high specificity and sensitivity. Immune exposure information comprised only CMV serostatus.

Note on this clone: Its specificity is not known.

Germline values: CDR1 LGHNT, CDR2 FRNRAP. The ends lost 1 base at V and 4 bases at J; junction bases unmatched: 7. The CDR3 sequence is 16 residues long. In the PCR, 60 Vbeta and 13 Jbeta primers were used. The protocol was immunoSEQ multiplex PCR, while the TCRdb copy is restricted to in-frame clones and leaves out a portion. The table lists roughly 54,000 clones, less than 85% of them singletons. The V and J genes are TRBV12-5 and TRBJ2-7, with 10 positions matching TRBD1. The clonotype comes from a woman aged 55-69 years in good health and CMV-seropositive. The sequencing sample was made of PBMCs. The CDR3: CASGLDMGQGPYEQYF. The CDR3 DNA is TGTGCTAGTGGTTTGGATATGGGACAGGGGCCGTACGAGCAGTACTTC.